This TCR beta chain was found in a study of T cell responses to AZD1222 COVID-19 vaccine (dated by TCRdb to 2020 to 2023). Broadly, across the study: TCR sequencing covered approximately 230 trial participants: roughly 200 given two doses of AZD1222 and 26 given two doses of MenACWY control vaccine. Trial participants were enrolled by age into 18-55, 56-69 and 70-plus year subgroups, with roughly 160, 29 and 62 TCR-sequenced participants respectively. The paper as a whole reports these results and caveats: The vaccine-associated CD4 TCRs covered the entire spike protein, and the dominant responses fell in regions 160-218 and 743-854. In the small 56-69-year group, the increase in depth fell short of significance, most likely because of low power. Participants were mostly white British and included more females than males, and it was suggested by the authors that clonal diversity may have been underestimated. No day 14 peak-response samples were available, so repertoires were characterized only after the peak T cell response. Reportedly, close to half of the unique spike-specific TCRs recognized epitopes lying outside the regions that are mutated in the B.1.351 and B.1.1.7 variants. After two AZD1222 doses, spike-specific TCR breadth and depth were significantly higher than at day 0 and than in MenACWY recipients. Conclusions about previously exposed vaccinees were limited because only six or seven AZD1222 recipients were SARS-CoV-2 seropositive at baseline.

The CDR3 holds 15 amino acids from the cysteine to the phenylalanine. The retained sequence is limited to the CDR3, 45 bases, with the frame set at the first base. V drops 1 base and J drops 7 bases, leaving 16 bases in between. CDR1 and CDR2, per the germline V gene, are SGHAT and FQNNGV. The CDR3 regions of human TCRbeta chains were analyzed by immunosequencing. As for the authors' bioinformatics: Repertoire TCRs were matched against a reference library of SARS-CoV-2-specific TCRs generated with the MIRA antigen-specificity platform. Breadth meant the fraction of unique TCRs that were SARS-CoV-2-associated, whereas depth meant the fraction of total T cells that were SARS-CoV-2-associated. Using the MIRA data, each spike-specific TCR was mapped to the spike region that the TCR reacts to and placed in a CD4 or CD8 class. Log10-transformed breadth and depth values were compared by one-way ANOVA with Sidak's multiple comparisons tests. Imported from immuneACCESS, the table was reduced by TCRdb to in-frame sequences with V and J called. These copies leave out some clones; in studies compared against another copy, an unresolved V gene accounts for under half, and the cause of the remainder is not known. V, J and clone size derive from that table, while D and trimming were established from the DNA sequence. This sample holds 75,000 to 100,000 clones; about 93% were observed only once. Of the sample, roughly 3.1% falls within the top ten clones.

Concerning this clone itself: Its antigen is not yet known. Base qualities are missing; no much larger clone stands one base away.

The time point label on this specimen signifies: about 28 days (+/-7) after the second vaccine dose. AZD1222 recipients whose second dose came at about 4 weeks and those whose second dose came at about 12 weeks were combined into one group, since spike-specific TCR depth and breadth did not differ between the two schedules. Vaccinee samples came from UK trials COV001 and COV002, including a single-blind randomized controlled phase 2/3 trial of AZD1222 (ChAdOx1 nCoV-19) in healthy adults. Trial participant PBMC samples were collected at day 0 and day 28 after the second dose for TCRbeta chain sequencing.

In this chain, TRBV11-2 is recombined with TRBJ1-2; no D gene call is confident. The receptor's source is an adult who received the AZD1222 COVID-19 vaccine. This specimen consisted of peripheral blood, obtained 28 days after the second AZD1222 dose. Here the CDR3 is given as CASSLGNSPGGGYTF. The nucleotides are TGTGCCAGCAGCTTAGGTAACAGCCCGGGAGGTGGCTACACCTTC.